This T cell receptor beta chain was identified during a study of CD8+CD57+ T cells in acquired aplastic anemia. Study-level information: Sorted CD4+ and CD8+ cells yielded 3 to 3.5 ug of DNA on average.

The authors sequenced patients whose flow cytometry had shown CD8+CD57+ cell expansion. Severe acquired aplastic anemia was diagnosed in all patients. Blood was sampled before the patients had received any therapy. According to the study, genomic DNA was the template for TCR beta VDJ and CDR3 profiling. Using its own MiXCR run on the reads, TCRdb lists one record per CDR3 protein. The sample includes around 430,000 distinct CDR3 sequences, approximately 33% of them seen just once. Trimming removed 3 bases from V and 0 bases from J, with 15 bases in between. The CDR3 extends over 16 amino acids. Germline V gene data show CDR1 as DFQATT and CDR2 as SNEGSKA (reference sequence).

The gene calls are TRBV20-1 and TRBJ1-3; D is unclear. Material for sequencing was sorted CD4+, CD8+, or CD8+CD57+ T cells (not recorded which) from PBMCs. The TCR comes from a human donor with aplastic anemia. CDR3 in DNA: TGCAGTGCTAGTGTCCGGGATTCGAACTCTGGAAACACCATATATTTT. Protein product: CSASVRDSNSGNTIYF.